This is a list of T cell receptor beta chains from one sample in a study of stem cell transplantation in POMP-related autoinflammatory disease. Using immunoSEQ multiplex PCR, the repertoire was profiled, and TCRdb retains in-frame clones only, with some absent. The sample records tens of thousands of clones, approximately 90% being singletons. The sample here was CD4+ T cells from PBMCs, taken after stem cell transplantation. The receptors were gathered from a human patient with POMP-related autoinflammation and immune dysregulation (PRAID). Part of the T cells may come from the graft donor. The CDR3 runs from the conserved cysteine through the conserved F or W. Fields, in order: clone size, D gene, V gene, J gene, CDR3 protein, CDR3 DNA. The D gene is left open where the match is weak. Not every row has a clone size; where given, it reads once, few, many or a size class.

.	TRBD2	TRBV4-1	TRBJ2-2	CASSAPRRLAVGTGELFF	TGCGCCAGCAGCGCACCCCGTCGACTAGCGGTTGGCACCGGGGAGCTGTTTTTT
.	.	TRBV28	TRBJ1-1	CASRPGGGERGRAFF	TGTGCCAGCAGACCGGGTGGGGGGGAACGAGGTCGAGCTTTCTTT
.	.	TRBV4-1	TRBJ1-5	CASSQDGRQPQHF	TGCGCCAGCAGCCAAGATGGGCGTCAGCCCCAGCATTTT
.	.	TRBV28	TRBJ1-5	CASSLGGATNQPQHF	TGTGCCAGCAGTTTAGGAGGGGCGACCAATCAGCCCCAGCATTTT
few	.	TRBV2	TRBJ1-2	CASRQLNYGYTF	TGTGCCAGCAGACAGCTTAACTATGGCTACACCTTC
.	.	TRBV10-3	TRBJ1-6	CAISGWGLKNSPLHF	TGTGCCATCAGTGGTTGGGGCTTGAAGAATTCACCCCTCCACTTT
.	TRBD1	TRBV18	TRBJ2-3	CASSPPRGTGYSTDTQYF	TGTGCCAGCTCACCACCCCGAGGGACAGGGTATAGCACAGATACGCAGTATTTT
.	.	TRBV27	TRBJ2-6	CASSLSGGRISGANVLTF	TGTGCCAGCAGTTTATCGGGGGGCCGTATTTCTGGGGCCAACGTCCTGACTTTC
.	TRBD2	TRBV6-5	TRBJ2-3	CASSYQAGGRSTQYF	TGTGCCAGCAGTTACCAAGCGGGAGGGCGATCTACGCAGTATTTT
few	.	TRBV29-1	TRBJ1-6	CSVEERSGPNSPLHF	TGCAGCGTTGAAGAGCGCTCAGGGCCTAATTCACCCCTCCACTTT
.	TRBD1	TRBV5-6	TRBJ1-4	CASSLSLGTGVSEKLFF	TGTGCCAGCAGCTTGTCCCTTGGGACAGGGGTGAGCGAAAAACTGTTTTTT
.	TRBD1	TRBV5-1	TRBJ1-6	CASSSGDSLGGSPLHF	TGCGCCAGCAGCTCAGGGGACAGTTTAGGGGGCTCACCCCTCCACTTT
once	TRBD1	TRBV18	TRBJ2-1	CASSPDRGNEQFF	TGTGCCAGCTCACCCGACAGGGGGAATGAGCAGTTCTTC
.	.	TRBV28	TRBJ1-2	CASSGARGGYTF	TGTGCCAGCAGTGGGGCCCGGGGAGGCTACACCTTC
.	.	TRBV20-1	TRBJ2-3	CSAPFPDTQYF	TGCAGTGCTCCTTTCCCAGATACGCAGTATTTT
few	.	TRBV11-2	TRBJ2-1	CASSLAAVPLNEQFF	TGTGCCAGCAGCTTAGCAGCAGTTCCACTCAATGAGCAGTTCTTC
.	.	TRBV7-9	TRBJ1-4	CASSDRVSPNEKLFF	TGTGCCAGCAGCGACCGGGTCTCACCTAATGAAAAACTGTTTTTT
.	.	TRBV2	TRBJ1-2	CASSEMGPTGNYGYTF	TGTGCCAGCAGTGAAATGGGGCCCACAGGGAACTATGGCTACACCTTC
.	TRBD2	TRBV19	TRBJ2-1	CASKLQAGVGYNEQFF	TGTGCCAGTAAACTTCAAGCGGGAGTGGGGTACAATGAGCAGTTCTTC
.	.	TRBV12-3/TRBV12-4	TRBJ2-1	CASSVRQNEQFF	TGTGCCAGCAGTGTTCGACAAAATGAGCAGTTCTTC
.	TRBD2	TRBV28	TRBJ2-5	CASSFFGRAAETQYF	TGTGCCAGCAGTTTTTTCGGGAGGGCCGCGGAGACCCAGTACTTC
.	.	TRBV6-5	TRBJ2-2	CASKAGVNTGELFF	TGTGCCAGCAAGGCAGGGGTGAACACCGGGGAGCTGTTTTTT
.	.	TRBV5-1	TRBJ1-2	CARPVRGYTF	TGCGCCAGGCCGGTGCGCGGCTACACCTTC
.	.	TRBV28	TRBJ2-7	CASRPSPYEQYF	TGTGCCAGCAGGCCATCTCCCTACGAGCAGTACTTC
.	TRBD2	TRBV28	TRBJ2-5	CASSLAGGGETQYF	TGTGCCAGCAGTTTAGCGGGAGGTGGAGAGACCCAGTACTTC
.	.	TRBV6-5	TRBJ1-2	CASSYNRDTSNGYTF	TGTGCCAGCAGTTACAATAGGGACACCTCGAATGGCTACACCTTC
.	.	TRBV6-6	TRBJ2-5	CASSYSISGRGTQYF	TGTGCCAGCAGTTACTCGATTTCGGGGCGCGGGACCCAGTACTTC
.	.	TRBV4-1	TRBJ2-4	CASSQDLAKNIQYF	TGCGCCAGCAGCCAAGATTTAGCCAAAAACATTCAGTACTTC
.	.	TRBV7-9	TRBJ1-1	CASSLAWASGPNTEAFF	TGTGCCAGCAGCTTAGCCTGGGCCTCAGGACCGAACACTGAAGCTTTCTTT
few	.	TRBV20-1	TRBJ2-5	CSASISGETQYF	TGCAGTGCTAGTATATCTGGAGAGACCCAGTACTTC
.	.	TRBV4-1	TRBJ1-1	CASSRGHTNTEAFF	TGCGCCAGCAGCCGAGGACACACGAACACTGAAGCTTTCTTT
.	.	TRBV5-8	TRBJ2-3	CASSLGGTTDTQYF	TGTGCCAGCAGCTTGGGGGGGACCACAGATACGCAGTATTTT
.	TRBD1	TRBV11-2	TRBJ2-2	CASSPLGQGYTGELFF	TGTGCCAGCAGCCCCTTAGGACAGGGGTACACCGGGGAGCTGTTTTTT
once	.	TRBV5-4	TRBJ2-7	CASSLGGTTYEQYF	TGTGCCAGCAGCTTGGGAGGGACCACCTACGAGCAGTACTTC
.	TRBD1	TRBV5-1	TRBJ1-1	CASSRQGDTEAFF	TGCGCCAGCAGCCGGCAGGGGGACACTGAAGCTTTCTTT
.	TRBD1	TRBV18	TRBJ1-2	CASSRGQGAQVYTF	TGTGCCAGCTCACGGGGACAGGGGGCGCAGGTCTACACCTTC
.	.	TRBV6-5	TRBJ2-6	CASSYFQPSGANVLTF	TGTGCCAGCAGTTACTTCCAACCCTCTGGGGCCAACGTCCTGACTTTC
.	.	TRBV28	TRBJ2-7	CASRFAYEQYF	TGTGCCAGCAGGTTCGCCTACGAGCAGTACTTC
few	.	TRBV5-1	TRBJ1-1	CASSSSDTNTEAFF	TGCGCCAGCAGCTCTTCCGACACGAACACTGAAGCTTTCTTT
.	TRBD2	TRBV7-8	TRBJ2-3	CASTKTSGTDTQYF	TGTGCCAGCACAAAGACTAGCGGCACAGATACGCAGTATTTT
.	.	TRBV3-1/TRBV3-2	TRBJ1-2	CASSQEHRPYGYTF	TGTGCCAGCAGCCAAGAACACCGTCCCTATGGCTACACCTTC
.	.	TRBV28	TRBJ1-4	CASSSNPTGYEKLFF	TGTGCCAGCAGTTCAAACCCTACAGGGTATGAAAAACTGTTTTTT